The 8 T cell receptor beta chains reported below all come from one sample, sequenced in a study of T cell changes during pregnancy in multiple sclerosis. Using immunoSEQ multiplex PCR, the repertoire was profiled, and TCRdb retains in-frame clones only, with some absent. The sample holds about 48,000 clones, over 85% seen once. This specimen consisted of CD4+ T cells from peripheral blood mononuclear cells, obtained in the first trimester of pregnancy. Receptors were obtained from a female donor with multiple sclerosis, enrolled in a pregnancy study.

The J gene is TRBJ1-1, the V gene TRBV11-2; D is unclear. Trimming took off 1 base at V and 1 base at J, with 10 bases between the two ends. This CDR3 comprises 15 residues. Germline V gives CDR1 SGHAT, CDR2 FQNNGV. The DNA of the CDR3 is TGTGCCAGCAGCTTAGCGCGGGGTTGGAACACTGAAGCTTTCTTT. It translates to CASSLARGWNTEAFF.

This clone occurred once. A junction boundary mismatches the germline segment, possibly from a read error. The sample holds other DNA sequences that translate to the same CDR3. The rearrangement joins TRBV29-1 to TRBJ1-1; D may be TRBD1 (5 bases). The CDR3 extends over 11 amino acids. CDR1 is SQVTM and CDR2 is ANQGSEA in the germline V gene. Here the CDR3 DNA reads TGCAGCGTGGCGGAAATCGGGGGAGCTTTTTTT. Protein product: CSVAEIGGAFF.

CDR3 amino acids: CASSLGAGTRTDTQYF. As DNA, the CDR3 is TGTGCCAGCAGCTTGGGGGCAGGGACTCGCACAGATACGCAGTATTTT. J is TRBJ2-3 and V is TRBV5-5, with TRBD2 as a possible D gene (6 bases). V lost 0 bases, J lost 1 base, and 12 bases lay in between. The CDR3 has 16 amino acids. Germline V gene lookup returns CDR1 SGHKS and CDR2 YYEKEE (reference sequence).

The V and J genes are TRBV27 and TRBJ2-7, with D maybe TRBD1 (5 bases). Germline-derived CDR1 and CDR2 are MNHEY and SMNVEV (reference sequence). The V end lost 3 bases, the J end lost 4 bases, and 22 bases lay between the germline ends. The CDR3 has 17 residues. CDR3 loop: CASSFSGQGLLFYEQYF. The CDR3 DNA is TGTGCCAGCAGTTTTTCCGGGCAGGGCCTCTTATTTTACGAGCAGTACTTC.

This rearrangement joins TRBV5-5 to TRBJ2-7; D is possibly TRBD1 (6 bases). The V end was cut by 2 bases, the J end by 3 bases, with 9 bases between. The CDR3 covers 13 residues. Germline V gives CDR1 SGHKS, CDR2 YYEKEE (reference sequence). The CDR3 coding sequence is TGTGCCAGCAGCTTAGGACAGAACTACGAGCAGTACTTC. It yields the protein CASSLGQNYEQYF.

This clone was observed a single time. The genes are TRBV5-1 and TRBJ2-7; D call uncertain. V shed 0 bases and J shed 6 bases, with 10 bases lying between them. The CDR3 extends over 13 amino acids. The germline V gene has CDR1 SGHRS and CDR2 YFSETQ. In nucleotides, the CDR3 is TGCGCCAGCAGCTTGGTGGGCAGGTCCGAGCAGTACTTC. It is translated as CASSLVGRSEQYF.

The chain has TRBV5-4 and TRBJ2-5; 8 bases map to TRBD2. The CDR3 totals 16 residues. The germline V gene encodes CDR1 SGHNT and CDR2 YYREEE (reference sequence). V dropped 0 bases and J dropped 0; count of bases not matched to a gene: 4. The CDR3 protein is CASSLERGRNQETQYF. CDR3 sequence (DNA): TGTGCCAGCAGCTTGGAGCGGGGGCGAAACCAAGAGACCCAGTACTTC.

This clone was counted once. The CDR3 here is CASRSQVDTQYF. As DNA, the CDR3 is TGTGCCAGCAGATCCCAGGTAGATACGCAGTATTTT. V usage is TRBV6-5 and J usage is TRBJ2-3; no clear D. The germline CDR1 and CDR2 sequences are MNHEY and SVGAGI. V was clipped by 6 bases and J by 5 bases, with 9 bases between them. The CDR3 has 12 amino acids.